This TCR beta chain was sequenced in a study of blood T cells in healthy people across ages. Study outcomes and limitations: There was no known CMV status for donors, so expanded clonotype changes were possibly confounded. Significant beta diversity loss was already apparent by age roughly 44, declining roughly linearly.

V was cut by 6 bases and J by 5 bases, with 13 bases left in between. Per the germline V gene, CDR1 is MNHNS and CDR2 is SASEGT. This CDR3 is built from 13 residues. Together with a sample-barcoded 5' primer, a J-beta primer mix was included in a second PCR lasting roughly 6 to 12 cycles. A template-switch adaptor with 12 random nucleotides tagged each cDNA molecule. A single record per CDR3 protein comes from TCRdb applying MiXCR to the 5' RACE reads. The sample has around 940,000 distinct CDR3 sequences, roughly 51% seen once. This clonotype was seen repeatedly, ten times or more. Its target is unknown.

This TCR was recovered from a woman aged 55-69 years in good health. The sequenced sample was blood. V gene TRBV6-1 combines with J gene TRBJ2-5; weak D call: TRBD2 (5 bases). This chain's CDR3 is CASSGERHETQYF. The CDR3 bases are TGTGCCAGCAGCGGGGAAAGGCACGAGACCCAGTACTTC.